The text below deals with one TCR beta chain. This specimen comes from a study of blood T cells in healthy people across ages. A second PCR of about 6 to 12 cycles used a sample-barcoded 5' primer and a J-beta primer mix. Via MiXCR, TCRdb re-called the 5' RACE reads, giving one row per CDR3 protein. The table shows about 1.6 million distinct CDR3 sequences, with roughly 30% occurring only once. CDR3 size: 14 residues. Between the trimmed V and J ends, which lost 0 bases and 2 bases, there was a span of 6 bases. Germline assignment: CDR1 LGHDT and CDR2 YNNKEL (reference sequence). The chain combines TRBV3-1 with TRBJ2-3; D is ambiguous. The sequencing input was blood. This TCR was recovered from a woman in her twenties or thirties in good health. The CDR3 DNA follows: TGTGCCAGCAGCCAAGAGAGCTACACAGATACGCAGTATTTT. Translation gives CASSQESYTDTQYF.